This T cell receptor (beta chain) was sequenced for a study of CD8+CD57+ T cells in acquired aplastic anemia. Study-wide context: Isolated CD4+ and CD8+ cells, once sorted, yielded DNA averaging around 3.3 ug. Study-wide results and limits: Patients shared 25 to 35 CD8+ CDR3 sequences with controls. CD8+ Simpson's diversity did not differ significantly between patients and controls.

TCR beta VDJ and CDR3 profiling used genomic DNA as template. Each CDR3 protein is one row after TCRdb ran MiXCR on the reads. Among approximately 250,000 distinct CDR3 sequences listed, around 82% were seen once. V was cut by 4 bases and J by 4 bases, with 10 bases left in between. The CDR3 length is 13 residues. The germline V gene encodes CDR1 SNHLY and CDR2 FYNNEI. Patients included in sequencing had previously demonstrated CD8+CD57+ cell expansion by flow cytometry. Everyone among the patients had severe acquired aplastic anemia. This clonotype showed up many times. Its matching antigen is unknown.

The V and J genes are TRBV2 and TRBJ1-2; a weak D match, TRBD1 (5 bases). The receptor was isolated from a human donor with aplastic anemia. What was sequenced was sorted CD4+, CD8+, or CD8+CD57+ T cells (not recorded which) from PBMCs. The CDR3: CASSGGGSYGYTF. DNA for the CDR3: TGTGCCAGCAGTGGGGGGGGTTCCTATGGCTACACCTTC.